This T cell receptor beta chain emerged from a study of human thymus T cells. Method: immunoSEQ multiplex PCR; TCRdb's copy keeps in-frame clones and lacks some. The repertoire holds some 72,000 clones, with around 96% as singletons. The source of the thymus tissue was resections taken during corrective heart surgery. This clone was seen only once. CDR3 size: 13 residues. Germline lookup yields CDR1 SGHDN and CDR2 FVKESK. V dropped 4 bases and J dropped 8 bases, with 14 bases sitting between them. V usage is TRBV14 and J usage is TRBJ1-1; no firm D call. Sequencing used thymus tissue. The receptor's source is a boy under three years old with a congenital heart defect but otherwise immunologically healthy. CDR3 in DNA: TGTGCCAGCAGCCCCAACCACCGACCCGAAGCTTTCTTT. Translated, it gives CASSPNHRPEAFF.